The 25 T cell receptor beta chains below come from one sample, sequenced in a study of cytomegalovirus exposure and HLA in healthy donors. Primers for the PCR totalled 60 Vbeta and 13 Jbeta. Measured with immunoSEQ multiplex PCR; TCRdb has only the in-frame clones, and not every one. The sample has fewer than 150,000 clones; about four fifths are singletons. The specimen was PBMCs. These receptor sequences come from a man aged 40-50 years in good health and CMV-seropositive.

The V call is TRBV6-1, the J call TRBJ2-7; perhaps TRBD2 as D (5 bases). CDR3 length: 14 amino acids. Germline CDR1 reads MNHNS; CDR2 reads SASEGT. Trimming stripped 2 bases from V and 2 bases from J, with 10 bases between. The CDR3 DNA sequence: TGTGCCAGCAGTGAAACGGACTCAACCTACGAGCAGTACTTC. Protein: CASSETDSTYEQYF.

Regarding this clone: The same CDR3 also results from other DNA sequences found in this sample. V and J are TRBV7-9 and TRBJ1-2; D gene unclear. Germline assignment: CDR1 SEHNR and CDR2 FQNEAQ (reference sequence). The length of the CDR3 is 11 residues. Between the trimmed V and J ends, which lost 5 bases and 11 bases, there was a span of 12 bases. The CDR3 here is CASSPTGNYTF. DNA of the CDR3: TGTGCCAGCAGCCCGACGGGGAATTACACCTTC.

V and J are TRBV6-5 and TRBJ2-7; a weak D match, TRBD1 (6 bases). The CDR3 runs 15 residues. From germline, CDR1 is MNHEY and CDR2 SVGAGI. V lost 0 bases to trimming and J lost 4 bases, with 13 bases between them. In DNA, the CDR3 is TGTGCCAGCAGTTACTCGACGGCAGGGGCTTACGAGCAGTACTTC. It yields the protein CASSYSTAGAYEQYF.

The genes are TRBV27 and TRBJ2-7, with 9 bases fitting TRBD1. CDR3 length: 16 amino acids. Germline values: CDR1 MNHEY, CDR2 SMNVEV (reference sequence). With 5 bases clipped from V and 6 bases from J, the junction kept 14 bases outside the gene matches. This chain's CDR3 is CASSQRGGQGPCEQYF. CDR3 nucleotide sequence: TGTGCCAGCAGTCAAAGAGGGGGACAGGGACCCTGCGAGCAGTACTTC.

V and J are TRBV2 and TRBJ2-7, with D unclear. The CDR3 covers 11 residues. V dropped 5 bases and J dropped 5 bases, with 7 bases sitting between them. Germline V CDR1 and CDR2: SNHLY, FYNNEI. CDR3 nucleotides: TGTGCCAGCAGTTATTCCGACGAGCAGTACTTC. It yields the protein CASSYSDEQYF.

The chain uses TRBV6-4 and TRBJ2-1, with 8 bases aligning to TRBD1. This CDR3 contains 17 residues. V gave up 6 bases and J gave up 2 bases; unmatched junction bases: 12. The V gene's germline CDR1 is MRHNA and CDR2 SNTAGT. The CDR3 sequence: CASSRTPTGAAYNEQFF. CDR3 bases: TGTGCCAGCAGCAGAACCCCGACAGGGGCAGCCTACAATGAGCAGTTCTTC.

In its sample, this clone was seen a few times. The rearrangement links TRBV27 to TRBJ2-7; 8 positions match TRBD2. V was clipped by 3 bases and J by 6 bases; unmatched bases: 7. The CDR3 runs to 14 residues. Germline CDR1 MNHEY, CDR2 SMNVEV (reference sequence). CDR3 sequence (DNA): TGTGCCAGCAGTTTTTGGGGCGGGAGGAGCGAGCAGTACTTC. It specifies CASSFWGGRSEQYF.

The CDR3 nucleotides are TGTGCCAGCAGTGAAGGGAGAGGGAGTGGCTACACCTTC. This gives the protein CASSEGRGSGYTF. This rearrangement joins TRBV2 to TRBJ1-2; the D is unclear. Germline-derived CDR1 and CDR2 are SNHLY and FYNNEI. V was cut by 1 base and J by 7 bases, with 10 bases left in between. The CDR3 is 13 amino acids.

The V gene is TRBV4-1, the J gene TRBJ2-1, with 8 nucleotides matching TRBD2. Germline-derived CDR1 and CDR2 are MGHRA and YSYEKL. The length of the CDR3 is 17 residues. Unmatched junction bases numbered 9, after V lost 1 base and J lost 4 bases. CDR3 in amino acids: CASSQGKLAEAYNEQFF. CDR3 sequence (DNA): TGCGCCAGCAGCCAAGGTAAACTAGCGGAAGCATACAATGAGCAGTTCTTC.

This clone came up once. The chain combines TRBV27 with TRBJ1-6; D possibly corresponds to TRBD1 (5 bases). The CDR3 has 16 residues. Germline V gene sequence: CDR1 MNHEY, CDR2 SMNVEV (reference sequence). V lost 2 bases, J lost 2 bases, and 10 bases lay in between. The CDR3 DNA follows: TGTGCCAGCAGTTTAAGGGCAGGGACCTATAATTCACCCCTCCACTTT. This codes for CASSLRAGTYNSPLHF.

The chain links TRBV29-1 to TRBJ2-3; tentatively, D is TRBD1 (5 bases). The CDR3 runs to 14 residues. V was clipped by 5 bases and J by 0 bases, with 12 bases between them. Germline assignment: CDR1 SQVTM and CDR2 ANQGSEA. CDR3 nucleotide sequence: TGCAGCGTTAAGACAGCATCTAGCACAGATACGCAGTATTTT. This gives the protein CSVKTASSTDTQYF.

The chain has TRBV19 and TRBJ2-5; 11 bases are a match to TRBD2. This CDR3 has 14 amino acids. V trimming: 3 bases; J trimming: 5 bases; junction bases outside the gene matches: 2. Germline CDR1 reads LNHDA; CDR2 reads SQIVND (reference sequence). CDR3 bases: TGTGCCAGTAGTATTAGACTAGCGGGGGAGACCCAGTACTTC. Its translation: CASSIRLAGETQYF.

This chain's CDR3 is CASSPRGTTVQPQHF. Written as DNA, the CDR3 is TGTGCCAGCAGTCCCCGGGGGACCACCGTTCAGCCCCAGCATTTT. The chain recombines TRBV6-1 with TRBJ1-5; D is possibly TRBD1 (5 bases). The CDR3 consists of 15 residues. Germline V CDR1 and CDR2: MNHNS, SASEGT. The V end lost 5 bases, the J end lost 6 bases, and 17 bases lay between the germline ends.

The V and J genes are TRBV6-6 and TRBJ2-7; 8 bases are shared with TRBD2. This CDR3 spans 14 amino acids. V dropped 9 bases and J dropped 3; count of bases not matched to a gene: 10. The germline V gene has CDR1 MNHNY and CDR2 SVGAGI (reference sequence). The CDR3 DNA reads as TGTGCCAGTTCTCGGGAGGGGGGGGGCTACGAGCAGTACTTC. It translates to CASSREGGGYEQYF.

J is TRBJ1-1 and V is TRBV6-1; D may be TRBD1 (6 bases). Trimming removed 2 bases from V and 8 bases from J, with 9 bases in between. CDR3 size: 12 residues. CDR1 and CDR2 from the germline V gene are MNHNS and SASEGT. CDR3 bases: TGTGCCAGCAGTGAAAGGGGACACGAAGCTTTCTTT. Protein sequence: CASSERGHEAFF.

The chain carries TRBV30 and TRBJ2-5; perhaps TRBD2 as D (6 bases). Trimming took 5 bases from V and 3 from J, leaving 13 bases between them. Germline V CDR1 and CDR2: GTSNPN, SVGIG (reference sequence). The CDR3 is 13 amino acids. The CDR3 reads CAWSPGGKETQYF. DNA for the CDR3: TGTGCCTGGTCACCCGGGGGTAAAGAGACCCAGTACTTC.

This clone has just a few counts. V usage is TRBV27 and J usage is TRBJ2-1, with TRBD2 identical over 8 bases. The junction had 8 bases not matched to a gene; V was cut back by 7 bases and J by 0 bases. CDR3 size: 16 residues. Germline values: CDR1 MNHEY, CDR2 SMNVEV (reference sequence). The CDR3 reads CASTPRSGSSYNEQFF. The DNA for the CDR3 is TGTGCCAGCACTCCCAGAAGCGGGAGCTCCTACAATGAGCAGTTCTTC.

The genes are TRBV6-5 and TRBJ1-2, with D perhaps TRBD1 (6 bases). Germline V gene sequence: CDR1 MNHEY, CDR2 SVGAGI. CDR3 length: 13 residues. Trimming shortened V by 5 bases and J by 6 bases, and 13 bases separated the two germline ends. The CDR3 region is CASSATGSHGYTF. CDR3 nucleotide sequence: TGTGCCAGCAGTGCCACAGGGAGCCATGGCTACACCTTC.

The chain links TRBV2 to TRBJ2-2, with 14 bases identical to TRBD2. The CDR3 is made up of 15 amino acids. Germline loops: CDR1 SNHLY, CDR2 FYNNEI. Trimming at V came to 6 bases and at J to 6 bases, leaving 3 bases not matched to a gene. The chain's CDR3 is CASSPGLAGAGELFF. DNA of the CDR3: TGTGCCAGCAGCCCGGGACTAGCGGGAGCCGGGGAGCTGTTTTTT.

The chain links TRBV19 to TRBJ1-1, with a possible D match to TRBD1 (6 bases). The V gene's germline CDR1 is LNHDA and CDR2 SQIVND (reference sequence). The CDR3 spans 14 residues. The V end was cut by 7 bases, the J end by 2 bases, with 14 bases between. CDR3 in amino acids: CASNLQGGNTEAFF. The CDR3 bases are TGTGCCAGTAATTTACAGGGTGGAAACACTGAAGCTTTCTTT.

This rearrangement joins TRBV9 to TRBJ2-2, with TRBD2 identical over 8 bases. The CDR3 is made up of 15 amino acids. Per germline, CDR1 SGDLS and CDR2 YYNGEE. J was trimmed by 6 bases and V by 3 bases; bases with no gene match: 7. CDR3 in amino acids: CASSAGGGLPGELFF. CDR3 in DNA: TGTGCCAGCAGCGCCGGGGGGGGCCTCCCCGGGGAGCTGTTTTTT. Full variable domain (remainder filled in from reference TRBV9 and TRBJ2-2): DSGVTQTPKHLITATGQRVTLRCSPRSGDLSVYWYQQSLDQGLQFLIQYYNGEERAKGNILERFSAQQFPDLHSELNLSSLELGDSALYFCASSAGGGLPGELFFGEGSRLTVL.

The CDR3 DNA reads as TGTGCCAGCAGCCAAGGGACTAGCGGTTTGAGGGAGCAGTTCTTC. This encodes CASSQGTSGLREQFF. V is TRBV4-2 and J is TRBJ2-1; 10 bases are shared with TRBD2. Germline assignment: CDR1 LGHNA and CDR2 YNFKEQ. V lost 1 base and J lost 10; bases outside the gene matches: 7. The CDR3 is 15 residues long.

This clone was seen only a few times. The J gene is TRBJ2-3, the V gene TRBV7-2; 9 bases are a match to TRBD2. Trimming cost V 5 bases and J 3 bases; bases outside gene matches: 12. The CDR3 loop spans 17 amino acids. The germline CDR1 and CDR2 sequences are SGHTA and FQGNSA. The CDR3 here is CASSTAGGPSRTDTQYF. The CDR3 bases are TGTGCCAGCAGCACCGCGGGGGGGCCTTCAAGGACAGATACGCAGTATTTT.

The rearrangement uses TRBV9 and TRBJ2-6, with unresolved D. This CDR3 is built from 14 residues. V gave up 0 bases and J gave up 4 bases, with 5 bases separating them. Germline V CDR1 and CDR2: SGDLS, YYNGEE. The CDR3: CASSVAGGANVLTF. The CDR3 coding sequence is TGTGCCAGCAGCGTAGCCGGGGGGGCCAACGTCCTGACTTTC. The full variable domain, completed using reference TRBV9 and TRBJ2-6, is DSGVTQTPKHLITATGQRVTLRCSPRSGDLSVYWYQQSLDQGLQFLIQYYNGEERAKGNILERFSAQQFPDLHSELNLSSLELGDSALYFCASSVAGGANVLTFGAGSRLTVL.

The J gene is TRBJ2-7, the V gene TRBV2; 11 bases line up with TRBD2. J was trimmed by 4 bases and V by 2 bases; bases with no gene match: 7. This CDR3 is 16 amino acids long. Germline assignment: CDR1 SNHLY and CDR2 FYNNEI. The CDR3 region is CASSEFRASGRYEQYF. CDR3 coding DNA: TGTGCCAGCAGTGAATTCCGGGCTAGCGGGAGGTACGAGCAGTACTTC.